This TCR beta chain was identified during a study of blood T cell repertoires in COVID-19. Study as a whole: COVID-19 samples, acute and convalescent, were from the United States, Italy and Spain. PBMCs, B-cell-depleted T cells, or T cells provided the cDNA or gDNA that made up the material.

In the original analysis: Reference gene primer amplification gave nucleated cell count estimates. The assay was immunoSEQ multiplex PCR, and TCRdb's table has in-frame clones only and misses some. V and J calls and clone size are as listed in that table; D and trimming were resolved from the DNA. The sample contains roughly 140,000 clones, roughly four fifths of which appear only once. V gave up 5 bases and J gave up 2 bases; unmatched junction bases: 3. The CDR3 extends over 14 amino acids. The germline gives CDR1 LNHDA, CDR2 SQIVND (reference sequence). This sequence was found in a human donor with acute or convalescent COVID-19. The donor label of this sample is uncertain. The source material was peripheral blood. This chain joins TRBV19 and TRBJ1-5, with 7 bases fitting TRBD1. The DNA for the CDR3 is TGTGCCAGTAGTCAAGGGGGCGGCAATCAGCCCCAGCATTTT. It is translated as CASSQGGGNQPQHF.